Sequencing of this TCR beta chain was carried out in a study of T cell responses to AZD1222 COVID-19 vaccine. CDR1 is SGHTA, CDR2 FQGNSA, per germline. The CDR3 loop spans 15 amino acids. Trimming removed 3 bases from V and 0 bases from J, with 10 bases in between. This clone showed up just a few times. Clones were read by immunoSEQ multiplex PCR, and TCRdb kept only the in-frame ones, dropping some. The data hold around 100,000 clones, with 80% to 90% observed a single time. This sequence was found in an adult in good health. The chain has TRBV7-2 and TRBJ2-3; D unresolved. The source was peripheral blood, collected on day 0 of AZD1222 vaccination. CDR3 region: CASSLQEGSTDTQYF. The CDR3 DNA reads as TGTGCCAGCAGCTTGCAGGAAGGGAGCACAGATACGCAGTATTTT.